Sequencing of this TCR beta chain was carried out in a study of identical twins. The study, taken as a whole, reports: Zero-insertion analyses could be partly confounded by invariant MAIT and iNKT cells. Twin-shared out-of-frame alpha sequences were enriched for low generation probability.

This CDR3 has 17 residues. Germline CDR1 KGHDR, CDR2 SFDVKD. V was pared by 2 bases and J by 1 base, with 14 bases between. This clonotype was found a few times. Antigen specificity is unknown. TCRdb re-analysed the 5' RACE reads in MiXCR, keeping a single row per CDR3 protein. Among about 480,000 distinct CDR3 sequences, 14% were seen once, and the ten largest hold approximately 0.52%. This same sample was also taken into another study, of yellow fever vaccine responses in identical twins.

This clonotype originated in a woman in her late teens or twenties in good health. Input material: CD4+ T cells sorted from blood. The rearrangement joins TRBV24-1 to TRBJ1-5, with D perhaps TRBD1 (6 bases). CDR3 region: CATSDSQRGASNQPQHF. The CDR3 DNA follows: TGTGCCACCAGTGATTCCCAGCGGGGGGCGAGCAATCAGCCCCAGCATTTT.